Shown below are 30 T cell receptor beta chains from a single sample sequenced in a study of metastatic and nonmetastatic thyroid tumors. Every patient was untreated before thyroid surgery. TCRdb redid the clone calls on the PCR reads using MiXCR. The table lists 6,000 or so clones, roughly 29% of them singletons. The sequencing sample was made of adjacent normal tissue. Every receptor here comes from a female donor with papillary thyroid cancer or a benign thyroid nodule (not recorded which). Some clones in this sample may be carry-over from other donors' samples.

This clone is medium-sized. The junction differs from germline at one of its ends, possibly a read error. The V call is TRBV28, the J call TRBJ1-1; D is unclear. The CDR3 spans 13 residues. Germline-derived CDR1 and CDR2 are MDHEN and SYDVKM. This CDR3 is CATLGRMNTKAFF. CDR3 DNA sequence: TGTGCCACGCTAGGGAGGATGAACACTAAAGCTTTCTTT. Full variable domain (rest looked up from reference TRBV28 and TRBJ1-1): DVKVTQSSRYLVKRTGEKVFLECVQDMDHENMFWYRQDPGLGLRLIYFSYDVKMKEKGDIPEGYSVSREKKERFSLILESASTNQTSMYLCATLGRMNTKAFFGQGTRLTVV.

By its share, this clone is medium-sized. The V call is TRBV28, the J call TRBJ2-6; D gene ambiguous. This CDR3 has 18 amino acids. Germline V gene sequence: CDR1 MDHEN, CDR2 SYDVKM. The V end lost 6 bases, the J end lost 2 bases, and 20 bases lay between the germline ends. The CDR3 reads CASSLRTLLLPGANVLTF. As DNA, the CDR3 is TGTGCCAGCAGCCTCAGGACGCTCCTCTTACCTGGGGCCAACGTCCTGACTTTC.

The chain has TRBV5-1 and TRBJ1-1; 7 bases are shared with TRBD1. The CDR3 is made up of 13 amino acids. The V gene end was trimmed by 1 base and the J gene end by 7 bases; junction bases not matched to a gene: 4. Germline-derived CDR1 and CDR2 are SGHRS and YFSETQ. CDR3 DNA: TGCGCCAGCAGCTTGCTCGGGACAGTTGAAGCTTTCTTT. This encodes CASSLLGTVEAFF.

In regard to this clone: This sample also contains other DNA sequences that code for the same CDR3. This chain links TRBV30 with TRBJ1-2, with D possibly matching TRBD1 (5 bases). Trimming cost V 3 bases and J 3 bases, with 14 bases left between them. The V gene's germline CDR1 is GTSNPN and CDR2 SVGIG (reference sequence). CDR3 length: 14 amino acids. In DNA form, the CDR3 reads TGTGCCTGGAGCGTACCAGGGCCCTACTATGGCTACACCTTC. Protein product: CAWSVPGPYYGYTF.

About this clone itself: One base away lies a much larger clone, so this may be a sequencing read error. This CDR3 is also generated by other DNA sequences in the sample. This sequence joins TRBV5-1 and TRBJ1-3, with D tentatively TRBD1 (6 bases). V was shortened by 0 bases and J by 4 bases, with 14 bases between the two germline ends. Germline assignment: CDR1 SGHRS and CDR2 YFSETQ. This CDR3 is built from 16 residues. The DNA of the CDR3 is TGCGCCAGCAGCTTGGGTGGTCCTGGGACAGGAAACACCATATATTTT. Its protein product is CASSLGGPGTGNTIYF. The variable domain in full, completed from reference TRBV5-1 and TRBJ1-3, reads KAGVTQTPRYLIKTRGQQVTLSCSPISGHRSVSWYQQTPGQGLQFLFEYFSETQRNKGNFPGRFSGRQFSNSRSEMNVSTLELGDSALYLCASSLGGPGTGNTIYFGEGSWLTVV.

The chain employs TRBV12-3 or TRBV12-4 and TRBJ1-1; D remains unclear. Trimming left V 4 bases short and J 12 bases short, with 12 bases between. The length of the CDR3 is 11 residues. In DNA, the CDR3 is TGTGCCAGCAGTTATGCCCGAGCGACTTTCTTT. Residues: CASSYARATFF.

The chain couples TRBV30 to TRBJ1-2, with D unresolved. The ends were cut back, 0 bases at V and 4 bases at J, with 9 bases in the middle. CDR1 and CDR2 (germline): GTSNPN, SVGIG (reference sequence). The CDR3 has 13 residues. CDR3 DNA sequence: TGTGCCTGGAGTGTAGGACTCACCTATGGCTACACCTTC. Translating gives CAWSVGLTYGYTF.

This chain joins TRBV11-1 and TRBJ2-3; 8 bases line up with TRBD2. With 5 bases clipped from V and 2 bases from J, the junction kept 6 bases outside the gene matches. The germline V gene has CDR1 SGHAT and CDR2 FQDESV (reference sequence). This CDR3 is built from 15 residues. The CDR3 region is CASSHPAGDTDTQYF. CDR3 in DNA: TGTGCCAGCAGCCACCCAGCGGGGGACACAGATACGCAGTATTTT.

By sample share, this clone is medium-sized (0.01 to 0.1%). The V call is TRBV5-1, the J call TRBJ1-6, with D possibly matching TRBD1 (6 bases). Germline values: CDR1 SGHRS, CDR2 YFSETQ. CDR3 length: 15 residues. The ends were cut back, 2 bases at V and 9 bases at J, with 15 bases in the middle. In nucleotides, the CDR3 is TGCGCCAGCAGCTTATTTCAGGGGAGCGTTTCACCCCTCCACTTT. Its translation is CASSLFQGSVSPLHF.

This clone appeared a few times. The CDR3 region has the DNA TGTGCCAGCAGCCAGTCAGATACGCAGTATTTT. Protein product: CASSQSDTQYF. The rearrangement links TRBV14 to TRBJ2-3; no reliable D call. The ends were cut back, 3 bases at V and 4 bases at J, with 2 bases in the middle. CDR3 length: 11 residues. Germline loops: CDR1 SGHDN, CDR2 FVKESK.

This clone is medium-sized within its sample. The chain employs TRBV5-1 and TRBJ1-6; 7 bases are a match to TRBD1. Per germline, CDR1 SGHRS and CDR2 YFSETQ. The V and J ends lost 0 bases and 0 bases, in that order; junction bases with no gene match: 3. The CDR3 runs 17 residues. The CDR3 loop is CASSLADRVSYNSPLHF. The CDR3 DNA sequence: TGCGCCAGCAGCTTGGCCGACAGGGTCTCCTATAATTCACCCCTCCACTTT.

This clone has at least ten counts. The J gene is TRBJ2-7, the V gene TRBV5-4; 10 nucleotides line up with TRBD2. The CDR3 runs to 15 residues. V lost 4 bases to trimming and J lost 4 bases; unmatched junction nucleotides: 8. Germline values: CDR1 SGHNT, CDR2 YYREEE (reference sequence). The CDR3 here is CASSPPGSGRYEQYF. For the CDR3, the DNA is TGTGCCAGCAGCCCCCCTGGTAGCGGGAGGTACGAGCAGTACTTC.

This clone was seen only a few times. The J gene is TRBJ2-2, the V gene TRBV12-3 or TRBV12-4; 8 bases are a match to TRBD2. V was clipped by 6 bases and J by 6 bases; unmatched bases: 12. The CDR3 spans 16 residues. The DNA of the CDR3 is TGTGCCAGCAGCCGGGCGGGAGGATCCATGGCCGGGGAGCTGTTTTTT. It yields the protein CASSRAGGSMAGELFF.

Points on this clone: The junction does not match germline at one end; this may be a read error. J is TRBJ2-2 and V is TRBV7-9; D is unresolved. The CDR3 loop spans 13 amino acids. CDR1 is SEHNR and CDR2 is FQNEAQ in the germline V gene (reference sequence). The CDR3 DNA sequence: TGTGCCAGAAGCTATGGGAACACCGGGGAGCTGTTTTTT. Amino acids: CARSYGNTGELFF.

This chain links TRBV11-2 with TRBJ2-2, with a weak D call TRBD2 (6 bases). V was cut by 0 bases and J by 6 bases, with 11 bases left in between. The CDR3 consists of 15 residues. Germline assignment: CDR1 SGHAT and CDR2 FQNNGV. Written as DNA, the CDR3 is TGTGCCAGCAGCTTAGATACTGGGGGGTCCGGGGAGCTGTTTTTT. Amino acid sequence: CASSLDTGGSGELFF.

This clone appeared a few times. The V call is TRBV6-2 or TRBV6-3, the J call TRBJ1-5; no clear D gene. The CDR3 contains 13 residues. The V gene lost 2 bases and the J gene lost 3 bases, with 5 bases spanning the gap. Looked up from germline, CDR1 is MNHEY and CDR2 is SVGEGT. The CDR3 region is CASSYRDNQPQHF. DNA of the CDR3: TGTGCCAGCAGTTACAGGGACAATCAGCCCCAGCATTTT.

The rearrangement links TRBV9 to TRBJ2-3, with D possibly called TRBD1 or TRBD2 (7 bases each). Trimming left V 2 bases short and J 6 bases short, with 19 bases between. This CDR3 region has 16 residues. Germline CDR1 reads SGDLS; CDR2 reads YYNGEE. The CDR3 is CASSVLGGGREDTQYF. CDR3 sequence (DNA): TGTGCCAGCAGCGTTTTGGGAGGGGGCAGGGAGGATACGCAGTATTTT. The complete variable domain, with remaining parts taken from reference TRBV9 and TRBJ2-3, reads DSGVTQTPKHLITATGQRVTLRCSPRSGDLSVYWYQQSLDQGLQFLIQYYNGEERAKGNILERFSAQQFPDLHSELNLSSLELGDSALYFCASSVLGGGREDTQYFGPGTRLTVL.

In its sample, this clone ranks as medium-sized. The CDR3 DNA reads TGTGCCAGCAGAGAGGGAAACGGAAACACCATATATTTT. This translates into CASREGNGNTIYF. The chain recombines TRBV2 with TRBJ1-3; D gene uncertain. The CDR3 extends over 13 amino acids. Germline V gene data show CDR1 as SNHLY and CDR2 as FYNNEI. V lost 6 bases, J lost 4 bases, and 10 bases lay in between.

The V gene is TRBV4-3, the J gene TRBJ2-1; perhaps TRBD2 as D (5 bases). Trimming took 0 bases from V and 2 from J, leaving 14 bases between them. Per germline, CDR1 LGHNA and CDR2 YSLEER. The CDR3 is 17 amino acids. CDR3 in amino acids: CASSQEGVGRTYNEQFF. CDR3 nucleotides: TGCGCCAGCAGCCAAGAGGGAGTCGGTCGTACCTACAATGAGCAGTTCTTC.

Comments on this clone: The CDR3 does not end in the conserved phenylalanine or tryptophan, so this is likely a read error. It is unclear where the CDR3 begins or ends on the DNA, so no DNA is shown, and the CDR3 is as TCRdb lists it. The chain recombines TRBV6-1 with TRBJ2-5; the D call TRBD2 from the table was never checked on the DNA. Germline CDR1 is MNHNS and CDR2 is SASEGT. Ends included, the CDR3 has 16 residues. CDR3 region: CASSERASGGWKTKYS.

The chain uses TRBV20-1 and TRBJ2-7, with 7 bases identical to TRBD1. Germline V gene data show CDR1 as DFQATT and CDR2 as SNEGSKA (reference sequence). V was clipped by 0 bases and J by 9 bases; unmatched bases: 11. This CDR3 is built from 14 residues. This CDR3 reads CSARDEYVGGLQYF. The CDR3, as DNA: TGCAGTGCTAGAGATGAGTATGTAGGGGGCCTGCAGTACTTC.

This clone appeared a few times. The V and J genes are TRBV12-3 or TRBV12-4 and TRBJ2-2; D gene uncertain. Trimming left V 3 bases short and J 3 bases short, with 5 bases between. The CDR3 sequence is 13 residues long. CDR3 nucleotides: TGTGCCAGCAGTTTTGGGGACACCGGGGAGCTGTTTTTT. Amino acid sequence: CASSFGDTGELFF.

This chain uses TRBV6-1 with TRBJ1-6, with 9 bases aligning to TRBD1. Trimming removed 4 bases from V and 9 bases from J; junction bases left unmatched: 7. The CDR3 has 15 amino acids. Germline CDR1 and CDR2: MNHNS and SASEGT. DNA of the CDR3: TGTGCCAGCAGTGCAGTACAGGGGGCGGTTTCACCCCTCCACTTT. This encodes CASSAVQGAVSPLHF.

The CDR3 nucleotides read TGTGCCAGCAGTCTCGGGGAGGGCGGTGGAAACACCATATATTTT. Translated, it gives CASSLGEGGGNTIYF. J is TRBJ1-3 and V is TRBV28, with no clear D. V was pared by 5 bases and J by 3 bases, with 14 bases between. The germline V gene encodes CDR1 MDHEN and CDR2 SYDVKM. The CDR3 runs 15 residues.

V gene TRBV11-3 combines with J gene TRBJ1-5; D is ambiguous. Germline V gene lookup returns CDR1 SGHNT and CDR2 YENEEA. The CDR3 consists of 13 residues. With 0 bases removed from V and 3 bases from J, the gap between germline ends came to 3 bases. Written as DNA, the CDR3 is TGTGCCAGCAGCTTAGATTCCAATCAGCCCCAGCATTTT. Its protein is CASSLDSNQPQHF.

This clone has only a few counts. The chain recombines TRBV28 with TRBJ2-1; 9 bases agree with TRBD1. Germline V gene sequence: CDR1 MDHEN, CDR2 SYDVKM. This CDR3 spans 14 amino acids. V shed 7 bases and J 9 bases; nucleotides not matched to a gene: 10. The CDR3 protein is CASIKDRGVGEQFF. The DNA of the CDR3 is TGTGCCAGCATCAAGGACAGGGGCGTTGGTGAGCAGTTCTTC.

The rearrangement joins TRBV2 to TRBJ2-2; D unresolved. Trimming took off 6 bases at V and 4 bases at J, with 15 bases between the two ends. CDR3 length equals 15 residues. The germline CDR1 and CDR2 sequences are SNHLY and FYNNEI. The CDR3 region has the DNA TGTGCCAGCAGGGACGTCCAGTGTTCCACCGGGGAGCTGTTTTTT. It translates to CASRDVQCSTGELFF. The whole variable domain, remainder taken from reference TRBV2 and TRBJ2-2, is EPEVTQTPSHQVTQMGQEVILRCVPISNHLYFYWYRQILGQKVEFLVSFYNNEISEKSEIFDDQFSVERPDGSNFTLKIRSTKLEDSAMYFCASRDVQCSTGELFFGEGSRLTVL.

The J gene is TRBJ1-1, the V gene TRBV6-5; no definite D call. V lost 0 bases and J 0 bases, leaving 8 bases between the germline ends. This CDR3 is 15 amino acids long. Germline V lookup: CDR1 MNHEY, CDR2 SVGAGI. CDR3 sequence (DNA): TGTGCCAGCAGTTACTCCTGGGTTATGAACACTGAAGCTTTCTTT. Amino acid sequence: CASSYSWVMNTEAFF.

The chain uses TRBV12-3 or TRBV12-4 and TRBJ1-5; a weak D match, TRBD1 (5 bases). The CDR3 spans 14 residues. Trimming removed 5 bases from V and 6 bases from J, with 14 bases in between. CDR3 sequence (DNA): TGTGCCAGCAGTCGGCAGGGAATGGGTCAGCCCCAGCATTTT. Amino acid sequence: CASSRQGMGQPQHF.

CDR3 region: CGWSTVDYEQYF. In DNA form, the CDR3 reads TGTGGGTGGAGTACTGTCGACTACGAGCAGTACTTC. V and J are TRBV28 and TRBJ2-7; D is uncertain. This CDR3 is built from 12 residues. CDR1 MDHEN and CDR2 SYDVKM come from the germline V gene.